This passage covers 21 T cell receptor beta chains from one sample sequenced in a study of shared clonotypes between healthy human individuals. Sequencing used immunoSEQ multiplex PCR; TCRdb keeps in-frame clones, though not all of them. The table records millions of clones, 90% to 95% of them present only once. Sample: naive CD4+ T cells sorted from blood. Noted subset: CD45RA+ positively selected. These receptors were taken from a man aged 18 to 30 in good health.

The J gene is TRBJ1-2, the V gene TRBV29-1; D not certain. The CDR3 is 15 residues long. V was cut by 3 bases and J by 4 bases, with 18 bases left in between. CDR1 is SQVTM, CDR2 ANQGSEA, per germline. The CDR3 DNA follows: TGCAGCGTTGAGATAATGGGCAACCCTGGCTATGGCTACACCTTC. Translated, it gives CSVEIMGNPGYGYTF.

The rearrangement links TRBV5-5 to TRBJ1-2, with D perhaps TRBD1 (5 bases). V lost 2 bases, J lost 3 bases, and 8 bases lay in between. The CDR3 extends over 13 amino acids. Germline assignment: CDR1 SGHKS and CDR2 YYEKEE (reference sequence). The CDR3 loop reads CASSFPGDYGYTF. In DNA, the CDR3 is TGTGCCAGCAGCTTCCCGGGGGACTATGGCTACACCTTC.

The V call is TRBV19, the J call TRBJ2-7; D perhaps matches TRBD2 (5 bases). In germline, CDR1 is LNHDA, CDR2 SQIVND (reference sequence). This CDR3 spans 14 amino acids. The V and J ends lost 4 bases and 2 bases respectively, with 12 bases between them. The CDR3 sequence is CASSKSRDAYEQYF. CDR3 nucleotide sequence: TGTGCCAGTAGTAAATCCCGGGATGCCTACGAGCAGTACTTC.

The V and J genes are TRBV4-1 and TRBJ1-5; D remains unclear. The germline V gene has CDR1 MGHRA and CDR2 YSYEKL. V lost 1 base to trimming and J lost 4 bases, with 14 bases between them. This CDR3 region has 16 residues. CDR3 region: CASSQVGGKRNQPQHF. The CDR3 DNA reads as TGCGCCAGCAGCCAAGTGGGAGGGAAAAGAAATCAGCCCCAGCATTTT.

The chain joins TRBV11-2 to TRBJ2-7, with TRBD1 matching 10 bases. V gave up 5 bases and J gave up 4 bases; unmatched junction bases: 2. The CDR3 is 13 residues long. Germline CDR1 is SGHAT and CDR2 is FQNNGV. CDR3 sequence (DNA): TGTGCCAGCAGCGGGGACAGGGGTTACGAGCAGTACTTC. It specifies CASSGDRGYEQYF.

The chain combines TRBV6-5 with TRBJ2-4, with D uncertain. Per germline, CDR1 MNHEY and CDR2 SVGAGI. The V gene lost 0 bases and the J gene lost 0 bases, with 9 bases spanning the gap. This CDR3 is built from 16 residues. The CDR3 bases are TGTGCCAGCAGTTACTCGCTATCTTTAGCCAAAAACATTCAGTACTTC. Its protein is CASSYSLSLAKNIQYF.

The CDR3 region is CASSSQRTPYNEQFF. The CDR3 region has the DNA TGCGCCAGCAGTTCACAAAGGACACCCTACAATGAGCAGTTCTTC. This chain joins TRBV5-1 and TRBJ2-1, with a weak D call TRBD1 (5 bases). V lost 5 bases and J 2 bases, leaving 14 bases between the germline ends. Germline lookup yields CDR1 SGHRS and CDR2 YFSETQ. The CDR3 has 15 residues. Supplemented by reference TRBV5-1 and TRBJ2-1, the full variable domain reads KAGVTQTPRYLIKTRGQQVTLSCSPISGHRSVSWYQQTPGQGLQFLFEYFSETQRNKGNFPGRFSGRQFSNSRSEMNVSTLELGDSALYLCASSSQRTPYNEQFFGPGTRLTVL.

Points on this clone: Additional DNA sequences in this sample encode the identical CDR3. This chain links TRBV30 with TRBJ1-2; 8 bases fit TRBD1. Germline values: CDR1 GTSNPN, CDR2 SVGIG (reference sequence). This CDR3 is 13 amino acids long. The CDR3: CALDRGANYGYTF. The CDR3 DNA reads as TGTGCTTTAGACAGGGGAGCTAACTATGGCTACACCTTC.

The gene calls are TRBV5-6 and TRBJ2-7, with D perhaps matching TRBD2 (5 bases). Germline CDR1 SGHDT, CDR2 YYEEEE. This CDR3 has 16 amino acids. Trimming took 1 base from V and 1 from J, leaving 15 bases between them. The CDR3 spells CASSLREHTRSYEQYF. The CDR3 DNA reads TGTGCCAGCAGCTTGCGGGAACACACTCGATCCTACGAGCAGTACTTC.

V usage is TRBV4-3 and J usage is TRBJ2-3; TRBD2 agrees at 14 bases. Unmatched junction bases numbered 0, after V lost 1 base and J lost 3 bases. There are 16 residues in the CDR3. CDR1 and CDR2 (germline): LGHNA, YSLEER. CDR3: CASSQGTSGGTDTQYF. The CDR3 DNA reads TGCGCCAGCAGCCAAGGGACTAGCGGGGGGACAGATACGCAGTATTTT.

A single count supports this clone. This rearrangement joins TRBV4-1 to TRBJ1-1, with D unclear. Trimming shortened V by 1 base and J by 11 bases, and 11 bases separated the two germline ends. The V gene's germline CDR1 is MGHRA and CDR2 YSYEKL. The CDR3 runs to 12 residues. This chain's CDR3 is CASSQGVGPAFF. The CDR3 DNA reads TGCGCCAGCAGCCAAGGGGTAGGCCCGGCTTTCTTT.

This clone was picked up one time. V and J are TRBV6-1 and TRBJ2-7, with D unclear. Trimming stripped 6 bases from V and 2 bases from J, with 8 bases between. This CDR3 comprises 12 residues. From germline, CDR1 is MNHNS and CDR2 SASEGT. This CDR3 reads CASSALTYEQYF. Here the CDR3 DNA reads TGTGCCAGCAGCGCCCTAACCTACGAGCAGTACTTC.

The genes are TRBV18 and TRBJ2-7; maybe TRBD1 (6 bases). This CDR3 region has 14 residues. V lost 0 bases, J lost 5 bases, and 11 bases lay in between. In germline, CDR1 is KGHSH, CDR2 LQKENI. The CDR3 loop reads CASSPPTYRDEQYF. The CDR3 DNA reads TGTGCCAGCTCACCACCGACGTACAGGGACGAGCAGTACTTC.

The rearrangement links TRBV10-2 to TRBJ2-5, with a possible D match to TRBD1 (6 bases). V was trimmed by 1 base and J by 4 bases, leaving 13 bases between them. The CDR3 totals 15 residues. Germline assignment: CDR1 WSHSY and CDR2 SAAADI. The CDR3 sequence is CASSEFPGVRETQYF. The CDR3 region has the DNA TGCGCCAGCAGTGAGTTCCCAGGGGTTCGAGAGACCCAGTACTTC.

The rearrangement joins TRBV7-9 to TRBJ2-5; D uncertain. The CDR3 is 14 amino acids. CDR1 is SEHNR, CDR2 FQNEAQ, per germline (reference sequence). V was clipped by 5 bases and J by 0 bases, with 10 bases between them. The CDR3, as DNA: TGTGCCAGCAGCCCCGGACGGTACCAAGAGACCCAGTACTTC. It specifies CASSPGRYQETQYF.

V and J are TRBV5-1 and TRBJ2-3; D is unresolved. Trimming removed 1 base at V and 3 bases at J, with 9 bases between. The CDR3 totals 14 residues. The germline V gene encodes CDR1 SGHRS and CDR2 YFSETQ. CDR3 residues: CASSLIQATDTQYF. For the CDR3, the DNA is TGCGCCAGCAGCTTGATCCAGGCAACAGATACGCAGTATTTT.

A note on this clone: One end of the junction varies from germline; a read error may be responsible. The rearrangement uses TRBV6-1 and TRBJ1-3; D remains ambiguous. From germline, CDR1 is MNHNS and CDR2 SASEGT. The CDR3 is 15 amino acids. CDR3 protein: CAISAPSTSGNTIYF. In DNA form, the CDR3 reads TGTGCCATCAGTGCACCCTCAACCTCTGGAAACACCATATATTTT.

Written as DNA, the CDR3 is TGTGCCAGCAGCCCTCGTCCCGGGGACTACGAGCAGTACTTC. Protein product: CASSPRPGDYEQYF. The J gene is TRBJ2-7, the V gene TRBV5-6; maybe TRBD2 (5 bases). V gave up 4 bases and J gave up 3 bases, with 14 bases separating them. Germline values: CDR1 SGHDT, CDR2 YYEEEE. There are 14 residues in the CDR3.

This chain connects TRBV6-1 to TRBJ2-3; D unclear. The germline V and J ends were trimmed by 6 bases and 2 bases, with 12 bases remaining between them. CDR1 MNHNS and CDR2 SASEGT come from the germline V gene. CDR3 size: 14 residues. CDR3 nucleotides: TGTGCCAGCAGATGGACCCCACCCACAGATACGCAGTATTTT. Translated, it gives CASRWTPPTDTQYF.

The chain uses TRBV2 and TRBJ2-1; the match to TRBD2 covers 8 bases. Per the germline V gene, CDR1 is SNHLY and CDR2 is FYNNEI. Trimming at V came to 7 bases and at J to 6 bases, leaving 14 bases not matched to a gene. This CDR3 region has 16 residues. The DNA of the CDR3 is TGTGCCAGCAACATCAAACCGGGACTAGTCTCCAATGAGCAGTTCTTC. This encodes CASNIKPGLVSNEQFF.

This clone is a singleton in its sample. Written as DNA, the CDR3 is TGTGCCAGCAGCTCCGGTAGCAAGCAGTACTTC. This codes for CASSSGSKQYF. This rearrangement joins TRBV7-2 to TRBJ2-7; D not certain. The length of the CDR3 is 11 residues. Trimming left V 4 bases short and J 8 bases short, with 9 bases between. Germline lookup yields CDR1 SGHTA and CDR2 FQGNSA.